Listed below are T cell receptor beta chains from one sample, sequenced in a study of cytomegalovirus exposure and HLA in healthy donors. The repertoire was sequenced with immunoSEQ multiplex PCR; TCRdb's copy has only in-frame clones and lacks some. The repertoire holds some 160,000 clones, 65% to 85% seen once, with under 9% in the top ten. The specimen sequenced was PBMCs. The receptor set was obtained from a woman aged 40 to 50 in good health and CMV-seropositive. Both conserved end residues are part of each CDR3. A D gene is named only where the DNA matches it firmly. Clone size is stated in some rows and not others, as once, few, many or a class when expanded.

d_gene: TRBD1
abundance: .
v_gene: TRBV12-5
j_gene: TRBJ1-2
CDR3aa: CASGWGQGAYGYTF
CDR3nt: TGTGCTAGTGGTTGGGGACAGGGAGCCTATGGCTACACCTTC

d_gene: TRBD1
abundance: few
v_gene: TRBV28
j_gene: TRBJ1-4
CDR3aa: CASSSPGTGREKLFF
CDR3nt: TGTGCCAGCAGCAGCCCCGGGACAGGGAGAGAAAAACTGTTTTTT

d_gene: .
abundance: once
v_gene: TRBV30
j_gene: TRBJ1-3
CDR3aa: CAWSAGKSSGNTIYF
CDR3nt: TGTGCCTGGAGCGCCGGGAAGAGCTCTGGAAACACCATATATTTT

d_gene: TRBD1
abundance: .
v_gene: TRBV6-6
j_gene: TRBJ1-5
CDR3aa: CASREDRANQPQHF
CDR3nt: TGTGCCAGCAGAGAAGACAGGGCCAATCAGCCCCAGCATTTT

d_gene: TRBD2
abundance: .
v_gene: TRBV7-2
j_gene: TRBJ2-3
CDR3aa: CASSRLAGGDTQYF
CDR3nt: TGTGCCAGCAGCCGACTAGCGGGGGGAGATACGCAGTATTTT

d_gene: .
abundance: .
v_gene: TRBV27
j_gene: TRBJ1-1
CDR3aa: CASSWGVNTEAFF
CDR3nt: TGTGCCAGCAGTTGGGGGGTGAACACTGAAGCTTTCTTT

d_gene: .
abundance: .
v_gene: TRBV19
j_gene: TRBJ1-1
CDR3aa: CASSTTGQGNTEAFF
CDR3nt: TGTGCCAGTAGTACTACAGGGCAGGGGAACACTGAAGCTTTCTTT

d_gene: TRBD2
abundance: .
v_gene: TRBV29-1
j_gene: TRBJ2-3
CDR3aa: CSVGIAGLTDTQYF
CDR3nt: TGCAGCGTTGGAATAGCGGGACTCACAGATACGCAGTATTTT

d_gene: TRBD2
abundance: few
v_gene: TRBV28
j_gene: TRBJ2-3
CDR3aa: CASSHLGGGGGTDTQYF
CDR3nt: TGTGCCAGCAGCCACCTGGGTGGCGGGGGGGGCACAGATACGCAGTATTTT

d_gene: .
abundance: .
v_gene: TRBV6-1
j_gene: TRBJ1-6
CDR3aa: CASRPRGISLHF
CDR3nt: TGTGCCAGCCGCCCGAGGGGGATCTCCCTCCACTTT

d_gene: TRBD1
abundance: .
v_gene: TRBV6-6
j_gene: TRBJ2-7
CDR3aa: CASSQTGGLNEQYF
CDR3nt: TGTGCCAGCAGTCAGACAGGGGGCTTGAACGAGCAGTACTTC

d_gene: .
abundance: .
v_gene: TRBV28
j_gene: TRBJ1-2
CDR3aa: CASSLAGREGYTF
CDR3nt: TGTGCCAGCAGTTTAGCAGGACGGGAAGGCTACACCTTC

d_gene: .
abundance: .
v_gene: TRBV6-5
j_gene: TRBJ1-6
CDR3aa: CASSEHGKSPLHF
CDR3nt: TGTGCCAGCAGTGAACACGGGAAATCACCCCTCCACTTT

d_gene: .
abundance: .
v_gene: TRBV2
j_gene: TRBJ1-5
CDR3aa: CASTGDYNQPQHF
CDR3nt: TGTGCCAGCACCGGGGACTACAATCAGCCCCAGCATTTT

d_gene: TRBD1
abundance: .
v_gene: TRBV7-8
j_gene: TRBJ1-6
CDR3aa: CASSLDSGGANNSPLHF
CDR3nt: TGTGCCAGCAGCTTAGACTCAGGGGGCGCAAATAATTCACCCCTCCACTTT

d_gene: TRBD2
abundance: .
v_gene: TRBV5-1
j_gene: TRBJ2-5
CDR3aa: CASSLLAGGNNQETQYF
CDR3nt: TGCGCCAGCAGCTTACTAGCGGGGGGGAACAATCAAGAGACCCAGTACTTC

d_gene: .
abundance: few
v_gene: TRBV18
j_gene: TRBJ2-2
CDR3aa: CASSPRQGTDTGELFF
CDR3nt: TGTGCCAGCTCACCACGGCAGGGGACCGACACCGGGGAGCTGTTTTTT

d_gene: .
abundance: .
v_gene: TRBV10-3
j_gene: TRBJ2-2
CDR3aa: CAFKRELNTGELFF
CDR3nt: TGTGCCTTTAAGAGGGAACTCAACACCGGGGAGCTGTTTTTT

d_gene: .
abundance: .
v_gene: TRBV11-2
j_gene: TRBJ2-3
CDR3aa: CASSGAVFYTQYF
CDR3nt: TGTGCCAGCAGCGGGGCGGTCTTCTATACGCAGTATTTT

d_gene: TRBD1
abundance: .
v_gene: TRBV28
j_gene: TRBJ1-1
CDR3aa: CASSMDRGFRNTEAFF
CDR3nt: TGTGCCAGCAGCATGGACAGGGGATTTAGGAACACTGAAGCTTTCTTT

d_gene: .
abundance: .
v_gene: TRBV9
j_gene: TRBJ1-4
CDR3aa: CASSVGGNWGNEKLFF
CDR3nt: TGTGCCAGCAGCGTAGGCGGGAACTGGGGCAATGAAAAACTGTTTTTT

d_gene: TRBD1
abundance: .
v_gene: TRBV6-5
j_gene: TRBJ1-6
CDR3aa: CASSSGTGVSPLHF
CDR3nt: TGTGCCAGCAGTTCCGGGACAGGGGTCTCACCCCTCCACTTT

d_gene: .
abundance: .
v_gene: TRBV6-5
j_gene: TRBJ1-5
CDR3aa: CASSYGGNQPQHF
CDR3nt: TGTGCCAGCAGTTACGGGGGGAATCAGCCCCAGCATTTT

d_gene: TRBD1
abundance: .
v_gene: TRBV19
j_gene: TRBJ2-7
CDR3aa: CASSGDRERNEQYF
CDR3nt: TGTGCCAGTAGTGGGGACAGGGAAAGGAACGAGCAGTACTTC

d_gene: TRBD1
abundance: .
v_gene: TRBV5-1
j_gene: TRBJ1-1
CDR3aa: CASSQRTGEGTEAFF
CDR3nt: TGCGCCAGCAGCCAACGGACAGGGGAGGGGACTGAAGCTTTCTTT

d_gene: TRBD1
abundance: .
v_gene: TRBV6-1
j_gene: TRBJ1-2
CDR3aa: CASSDSVAGGAFVGYTF
CDR3nt: TGTGCCAGCAGTGATAGTGTGGCAGGGGGCGCGTTTGTTGGCTACACCTTC

d_gene: .
abundance: .
v_gene: TRBV7-3
j_gene: TRBJ1-3
CDR3aa: CASSFQRGNTIYF
CDR3nt: TGTGCCAGCAGCTTCCAGCGTGGAAACACCATATATTTT

d_gene: TRBD1
abundance: .
v_gene: TRBV19
j_gene: TRBJ2-4
CDR3aa: CASSTYRGLGNSQYF
CDR3nt: TGTGCCAGTAGCACTTACAGGGGGCTTGGAAACAGTCAGTACTTC

d_gene: TRBD2
abundance: .
v_gene: TRBV7-6
j_gene: TRBJ2-1
CDR3aa: CASSPYGGYNNEQFF
CDR3nt: TGTGCCAGCAGCCCATACGGGGGGTATAACAATGAGCAGTTCTTC

d_gene: TRBD1
abundance: .
v_gene: TRBV6-6
j_gene: TRBJ1-1
CDR3aa: CASRTGTGQRKAFF
CDR3nt: TGTGCCAGCAGGACCGGGACAGGGCAGAGGAAAGCTTTCTTT

d_gene: .
abundance: .
v_gene: TRBV9
j_gene: TRBJ2-3
CDR3aa: CASSEGPGDTQYF
CDR3nt: TGTGCCAGCAGCGAGGGGCCTGGGGATACGCAGTATTTT

d_gene: TRBD1
abundance: .
v_gene: TRBV7-2
j_gene: TRBJ2-3
CDR3aa: CASNRGARADTQYF
CDR3nt: TGTGCCAGCAACAGGGGGGCGCGGGCAGATACGCAGTATTTT

d_gene: .
abundance: .
v_gene: TRBV6-6
j_gene: TRBJ1-3
CDR3aa: CATLLGQGSGNTIYF
CDR3nt: TGTGCCACCCTTTTGGGGCAGGGGTCTGGAAACACCATATATTTT

d_gene: .
abundance: .
v_gene: TRBV14
j_gene: TRBJ1-2
CDR3aa: CASSQDSRVEGYTF
CDR3nt: TGTGCCAGCAGCCAAGACAGTCGTGTTGAAGGCTACACCTTC

d_gene: .
abundance: .
v_gene: TRBV4-2
j_gene: TRBJ2-2
CDR3aa: CASSQDVARGTGELFF
CDR3nt: TGTGCCAGCAGCCAAGATGTCGCCCGGGGGACCGGGGAGCTGTTTTTT

d_gene: TRBD1
abundance: .
v_gene: TRBV5-1
j_gene: TRBJ1-2
CDR3aa: CASSLFQGQETNFYGYTF
CDR3nt: TGCGCCAGCAGCTTGTTTCAGGGACAGGAAACTAACTTCTATGGCTACACCTTC